This TCR beta chain was profiled in a study of beta chain features in type 1 diabetes. The authors sorted CD4+ naive, central memory, regulatory and stem cell-like memory cells via CD45RO/CCR7/CD25/CD127/CD95/CD27. Every sorted population was more than 98% pure. Expressed TCRB transcripts were sequenced, since all the RNA that had been isolated was reverse transcribed. Sequencing used immunoSEQ multiplex PCR; TCRdb keeps in-frame clones, though not all of them. The sample has 400,000 to 450,000 clones; around 13% are singletons. The V gene's germline CDR1 is LNHDA and CDR2 SQIVND (reference sequence). V lost 7 bases, J lost 8 bases, and 7 bases stayed unmatched. There are 13 residues in the CDR3.

The source is a man aged 25-45 years in good health. The sequencing input was naive CD4+ T cells from blood. The V and J genes are TRBV19 and TRBJ2-5; 10 nucleotides align to TRBD2. CDR3 sequence: CASTHPSGSTQYF. The CDR3 DNA follows: TGTGCCAGTACCCACCCTAGCGGGAGTACCCAGTACTTC.